The 26 T cell receptor beta chains in this list originate from one sample, sequenced in a study of shared clonotypes between healthy human individuals. Here immunoSEQ multiplex PCR was the method, and the copy in TCRdb shows in-frame clones only, minus some. The sample contains about 2.4 million clones, more than 85% of which appear only once. Sequencing input: naive CD4+ T cells from PBMCs. Subset specified: CD45RA+ positively selected. These receptors all come from a man aged 18 to 30 in good health. Some clones in this sample may be carry-over from other donors' samples.

The rearrangement joins TRBV6-6 to TRBJ1-2; D gene uncertain. The V and J ends lost 0 bases and 2 bases respectively, with 10 bases between them. The CDR3 consists of 15 residues. CDR1 is MNHNY and CDR2 is SVGAGI in the germline V gene (reference sequence). CDR3 region: CASSYSRAANYGYTF. In DNA form, the CDR3 reads TGTGCCAGCAGTTACTCCCGGGCAGCCAACTATGGCTACACCTTC.

V usage is TRBV5-1 and J usage is TRBJ2-1; no clear D gene. V lost 1 base and J lost 5, with 10 bases in between. The CDR3 covers 14 residues. Germline CDR1 and CDR2: SGHRS and YFSETQ. CDR3 region: CASSLSRANNEQFF. DNA for the CDR3: TGCGCCAGCAGCTTGTCAAGGGCCAACAATGAGCAGTTCTTC. Looking up the rest from reference TRBV5-1 and TRBJ2-1 gives the full variable domain: KAGVTQTPRYLIKTRGQQVTLSCSPISGHRSVSWYQQTPGQGLQFLFEYFSETQRNKGNFPGRFSGRQFSNSRSEMNVSTLELGDSALYLCASSLSRANNEQFFGPGTRLTVL.

The chain combines TRBV5-6 with TRBJ2-7; D tentatively reads TRBD1 or TRBD2 (5 bases each). This CDR3 contains 17 residues. Trimming stripped 5 bases from V and 6 bases from J, with 27 bases between. The germline V gene has CDR1 SGHDT and CDR2 YYEEEE. The CDR3 loop is CASRAWGAGTSLGEQYF. The CDR3 nucleotides read TGTGCCAGCAGGGCTTGGGGCGCCGGGACCAGCCTCGGCGAGCAGTACTTC.

The V gene is TRBV7-2, the J gene TRBJ2-3; D is unresolved. Germline CDR1 reads SGHTA; CDR2 reads FQGNSA. The CDR3 contains 15 residues. Trimming removed 1 base from V and 2 bases from J, with 10 bases in between. The CDR3 DNA reads TGTGCCAGCAGCTTAGTAGGTTCCCTCACAGATACGCAGTATTTT. Translated, it gives CASSLVGSLTDTQYF.

Notes on this clone: Other DNA variants within this sample encode the same CDR3. This chain joins TRBV19 and TRBJ2-7, with D unclear. The germline CDR1 and CDR2 sequences are LNHDA and SQIVND (reference sequence). The CDR3 covers 12 residues. Deletions cut 5 bases from V and 0 bases from J, with 5 bases between. The CDR3 nucleotides read TGTGCCAGTAGTGACATCTCCTACGAGCAGTACTTC. This codes for CASSDISYEQYF.

The chain recombines TRBV27 with TRBJ2-1; D is unclear. The V and J ends lost 2 bases and 6 bases respectively, with 8 bases between them. The CDR3 runs to 13 residues. Germline V gives CDR1 MNHEY, CDR2 SMNVEV (reference sequence). The chain's CDR3 is CASSLPQSNEQFF. The CDR3 coding sequence is TGTGCCAGCAGTTTACCACAGAGCAATGAGCAGTTCTTC.

V is TRBV5-1 and J is TRBJ2-1; 9 bases map to TRBD2. After removal of 4 bases from V and 8 bases from J, the junction contained 7 bases not matched to a gene. The CDR3 spans 14 residues. CDR1 is SGHRS, CDR2 YFSETQ, per germline. CDR3: CASSLAGSMDEQFF. CDR3 bases: TGCGCCAGCAGCCTAGCGGGAAGTATGGATGAGCAGTTCTTC.

Comments on this clone: The same CDR3 also results from other DNA sequences found in this sample. V and J are TRBV19 and TRBJ2-1, with 8 bases lining up with TRBD2. The germline gives CDR1 LNHDA, CDR2 SQIVND (reference sequence). This CDR3 has 14 residues. J was trimmed by 4 bases and V by 9 bases; bases with no gene match: 8. This CDR3 is CASGSGSSYNEQFF. CDR3 DNA: TGTGCCAGCGGGAGCGGGAGTTCGTACAATGAGCAGTTCTTC.

In regard to this clone: The same CDR3 can be traced to other DNA sequences in this sample. J is TRBJ2-5 and V is TRBV28; 11 nucleotides line up with TRBD1. The ends lost 6 bases at V and 5 bases at J; junction bases unmatched: 8. The germline V gene encodes CDR1 MDHEN and CDR2 SYDVKM. The CDR3 totals 15 residues. CDR3 amino acids: CASRPGQGAGETQYF. CDR3 coding DNA: TGTGCCAGCAGACCCGGACAGGGGGCGGGTGAGACCCAGTACTTC.

The V call is TRBV2, the J call TRBJ1-2; no clear D gene. Trimming stripped 7 bases from V and 6 bases from J, with 15 bases between. In germline, CDR1 is SNHLY, CDR2 FYNNEI. This CDR3 has 13 residues. The CDR3 DNA sequence: TGTGCCAGCATAGCGGCGCAGTTAAATGGCTACACCTTC. Its translation: CASIAAQLNGYTF.

The CDR3 loop reads CASSLDLTSYNEQFF. The DNA for the CDR3 is TGCGCCAGCAGCTTGGATTTAACCTCCTACAATGAGCAGTTCTTC. The chain carries TRBV5-1 and TRBJ2-1; no firm D call. Looked up from germline, CDR1 is SGHRS and CDR2 is YFSETQ. The CDR3 loop spans 15 amino acids. The V end lost 0 bases, the J end lost 0 bases, and 7 bases lay between the germline ends.

This chain connects TRBV10-3 to TRBJ1-5; 10 bases line up with TRBD1. The CDR3 runs 15 residues. V shed 3 bases, J shed 3 bases, and the junction held 2 bases outside the gene matches. Germline CDR1 and CDR2: ENHRY and SYGVKD. The chain's CDR3 is CAISEGTGDNQPQHF. CDR3 DNA: TGTGCCATCAGTGAAGGGACAGGGGACAATCAGCCCCAGCATTTT.

The chain recombines TRBV5-1 with TRBJ1-4; D is undetermined. CDR1 SGHRS and CDR2 YFSETQ come from the germline V gene. Trimming cost V 0 bases and J 3 bases, with 9 bases left between them. The CDR3 length is 15 residues. The CDR3 region has the DNA TGCGCCAGCAGCTTGGGCGGCGTGGCTAATGAAAAACTGTTTTTT. This encodes CASSLGGVANEKLFF.

Regarding this clone: The same CDR3 can be traced to other DNA sequences in this sample. The V call is TRBV28, the J call TRBJ2-7; D is undetermined. Germline values: CDR1 MDHEN, CDR2 SYDVKM. This CDR3 has 12 residues. V lost 3 bases to trimming and J lost 3 bases, with 6 bases between them. The CDR3 loop is CASSFRVYEQYF. The CDR3 region has the DNA TGTGCCAGCAGTTTTCGGGTCTACGAGCAGTACTTC.

On this clone: This specimen includes other DNA sequences encoding the same CDR3. This chain connects TRBV9 to TRBJ2-7; 9 positions agree with TRBD1. This CDR3 comprises 14 residues. Germline CDR1 SGDLS, CDR2 YYNGEE. The V segment lost 4 bases and the J segment 3 bases; nucleotides outside the gene matches: 5. In DNA, the CDR3 is TGTGCCAGCAGCTCGGGGACAGGGAACTACGAGCAGTACTTC. It is translated as CASSSGTGNYEQYF.

The rearrangement uses TRBV19 and TRBJ2-3; 7 positions match TRBD2. CDR3 length equals 14 residues. Germline V gene sequence: CDR1 LNHDA, CDR2 SQIVND (reference sequence). V gave up 5 bases and J gave up 0 bases; unmatched junction bases: 2. This CDR3 is CASSPGLSTDTQYF. The CDR3 DNA follows: TGTGCCAGTAGTCCGGGACTAAGCACAGATACGCAGTATTTT.

The chain carries TRBV6-1 and TRBJ2-4; D may be TRBD2 (6 bases). The V end lost 6 bases, the J end lost 8 bases, and 11 bases lay between the germline ends. Germline lookup yields CDR1 MNHNS and CDR2 SASEGT. The CDR3 runs to 12 residues. In nucleotides, the CDR3 is TGTGCCAGCAGCGTGACTAGTGACATTCAGTACTTC. It codes for CASSVTSDIQYF.

The V gene is TRBV25-1, the J gene TRBJ1-1, with D perhaps TRBD1 (5 bases). Germline assignment: CDR1 MGHDK and CDR2 SYGVNS. Deletions cut 5 bases from V and 0 bases from J, with 10 bases between. This CDR3 is built from 14 residues. The CDR3 region has the DNA TGTGCCAGCAGTCCCCGAGGGGTGAACACTGAAGCTTTCTTT. Its protein is CASSPRGVNTEAFF.

This chain connects TRBV27 to TRBJ2-3; D call uncertain. The CDR3 has 14 residues. Germline assignment: CDR1 MNHEY and CDR2 SMNVEV (reference sequence). V dropped 8 bases and J dropped 6 bases, with 18 bases sitting between them. The CDR3 sequence is CASGLGAGKDTQYF. CDR3 in DNA: TGTGCCAGCGGGCTGGGCGCTGGGAAGGATACGCAGTATTTT.

In this sample, this clone turned up a few times. This rearrangement joins TRBV30 to TRBJ1-5; D is possibly TRBD1 (5 bases). CDR3 length: 12 amino acids. Between the trimmed V and J ends, which lost 0 bases and 6 bases, there was a span of 6 bases. Looked up from germline, CDR1 is GTSNPN and CDR2 is SVGIG (reference sequence). The CDR3 here is CAWSVDTQPQHF. The CDR3 DNA sequence: TGTGCCTGGAGTGTGGACACTCAGCCCCAGCATTTT. Looking up the rest from reference TRBV30 and TRBJ1-5 gives the full variable domain: SQTIHQWPATLVQPVGSPLSLECTVEGTSNPNLYWYRQAAGRGLQLLFYSVGIGQISSEVPQNLSASRPQDRQFILSSKKLLLSDSGFYLCAWSVDTQPQHFGDGTRLSIL.

This chain joins TRBV10-3 and TRBJ2-1; D is unresolved. Germline-derived CDR1 and CDR2 are ENHRY and SYGVKD. The CDR3 is 14 residues long. The V gene lost 2 bases and the J gene lost 1 base, with 6 bases spanning the gap. In DNA, the CDR3 is TGTGCCATCAGTGAGGACGGTTCCTACAATGAGCAGTTCTTC. This codes for CAISEDGSYNEQFF.

The chain uses TRBV5-1 and TRBJ2-7, with D perhaps TRBD2 (5 bases). CDR1 and CDR2 from the germline V gene are SGHRS and YFSETQ. This CDR3 region has 15 residues. Trimming took 3 bases from V and 1 from J, leaving 14 bases between them. The CDR3 sequence is CASSWTSVGSYEQYF. In DNA form, the CDR3 reads TGCGCCAGCAGCTGGACTTCGGTTGGGTCCTACGAGCAGTACTTC.

The chain is built from TRBV18 and TRBJ1-1, with D perhaps matching TRBD1 (6 bases). Germline CDR1 reads KGHSH; CDR2 reads LQKENI. CDR3 size: 15 residues. V was trimmed by 3 bases and J by 8 bases, leaving 19 bases between them. Written as DNA, the CDR3 is TGTGCCAGCTCACCGATTCGTTTGGACAGAGACGAAGCTTTCTTT. The encoded protein is CASSPIRLDRDEAFF. Variable domain in full (rest from reference TRBV18 and TRBJ1-1): NAGVMQNPRHLVRRRGQEARLRCSPMKGHSHVYWYRQLPEEGLKFMVYLQKENIIDESGMPKERFSAEFPKEGPSILRIQQVVRGDSAAYFCASSPIRLDRDEAFFGQGTRLTVV.

The chain is built from TRBV6-1 and TRBJ2-1; 10 bases map to TRBD2. The CDR3 sequence is 14 residues long. CDR1 is MNHNS, CDR2 SASEGT, per germline. The V segment lost 5 bases and the J segment 14 bases; nucleotides outside the gene matches: 12. This chain's CDR3 is CASSWTSGPPGKFF. In nucleotides, the CDR3 is TGTGCCAGCAGTTGGACTAGCGGCCCCCCGGGCAAGTTCTTC.

This chain joins TRBV9 and TRBJ2-2, with D perhaps TRBD1 (6 bases). CDR1 is SGDLS and CDR2 is YYNGEE in the germline V gene. V gave up 6 bases and J gave up 1 base, with 10 bases separating them. This CDR3 has 14 residues. The CDR3 region is CASTGTQNTGELFF. The CDR3 DNA follows: TGTGCCAGCACCGGGACACAGAACACCGGGGAGCTGTTTTTT.

This clone has only one observation. The chain combines TRBV18 with TRBJ2-5; 10 bases are shared with TRBD1. TRBJ2-7 matches the DNA end more closely, so the J call is doubtful. Germline V gene data show CDR1 as KGHSH and CDR2 as LQKENI. The CDR3 extends over 15 amino acids. The CDR3: CASSPTGTGDYEQYF. The CDR3 region has the DNA TGTGCCAGCTCACCTACCGGGACAGGGGACTACGAGCAGTACTTC.